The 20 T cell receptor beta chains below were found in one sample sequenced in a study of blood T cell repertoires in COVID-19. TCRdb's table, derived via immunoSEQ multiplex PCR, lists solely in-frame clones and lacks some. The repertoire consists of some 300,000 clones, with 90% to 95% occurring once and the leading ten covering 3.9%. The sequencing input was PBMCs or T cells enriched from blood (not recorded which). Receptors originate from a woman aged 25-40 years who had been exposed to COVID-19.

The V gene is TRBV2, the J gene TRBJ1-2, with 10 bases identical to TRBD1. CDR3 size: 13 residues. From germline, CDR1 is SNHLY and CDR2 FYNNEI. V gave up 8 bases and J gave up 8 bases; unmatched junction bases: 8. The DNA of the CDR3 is TGTGCCAGCCTGAAGGGGACAGGGGTGGGCTACACCTTC. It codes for CASLKGTGVGYTF. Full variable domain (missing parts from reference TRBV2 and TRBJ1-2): EPEVTQTPSHQVTQMGQEVILRCVPISNHLYFYWYRQILGQKVEFLVSFYNNEISEKSEIFDDQFSVERPDGSNFTLKIRSTKLEDSAMYFCASLKGTGVGYTFGSGTRLTVV.

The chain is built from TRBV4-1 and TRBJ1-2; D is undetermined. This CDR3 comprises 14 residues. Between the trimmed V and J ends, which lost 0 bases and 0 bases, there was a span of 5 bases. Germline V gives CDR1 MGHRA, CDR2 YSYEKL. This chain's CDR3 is CASSQDYSNYGYTF. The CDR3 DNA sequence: TGCGCCAGCAGCCAAGATTACTCTAACTATGGCTACACCTTC.

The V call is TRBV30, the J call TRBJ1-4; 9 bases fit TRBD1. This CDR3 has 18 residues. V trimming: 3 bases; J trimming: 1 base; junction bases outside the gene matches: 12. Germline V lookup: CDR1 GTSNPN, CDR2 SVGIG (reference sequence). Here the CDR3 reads CAWSPLTGGPGTNEKLFF. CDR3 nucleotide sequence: TGTGCCTGGAGCCCCCTCACAGGGGGCCCAGGAACTAATGAAAAACTGTTTTTT.

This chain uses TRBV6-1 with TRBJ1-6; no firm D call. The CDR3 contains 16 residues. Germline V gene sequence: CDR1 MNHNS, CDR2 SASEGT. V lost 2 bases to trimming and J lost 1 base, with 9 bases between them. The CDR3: CASSEPGGSYNSPLHF. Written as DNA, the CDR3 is TGTGCCAGCAGTGAACCGGGAGGGTCCTATAATTCACCCCTCCACTTT.

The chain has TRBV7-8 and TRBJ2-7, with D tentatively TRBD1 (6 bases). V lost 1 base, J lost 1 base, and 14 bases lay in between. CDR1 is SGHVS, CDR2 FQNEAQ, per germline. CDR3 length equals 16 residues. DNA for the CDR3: TGTGCCAGCAGCTTAGGGATTGCCAGGGGTTCCTACGAGCAGTACTTC. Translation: CASSLGIARGSYEQYF.

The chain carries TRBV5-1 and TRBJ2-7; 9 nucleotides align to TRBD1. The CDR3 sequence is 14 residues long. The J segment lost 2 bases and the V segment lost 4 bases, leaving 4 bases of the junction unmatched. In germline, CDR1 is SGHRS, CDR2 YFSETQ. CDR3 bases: TGCGCCAGCAGCGATCGGACAGGGGCCTACGAGCAGTACTTC. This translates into CASSDRTGAYEQYF.

CDR3 nucleotides: TGTGCCAGCAGTTGGGGACAGTCTAATTCACCCCTCCACTTT. Protein: CASSWGQSNSPLHF. The rearrangement links TRBV2 to TRBJ1-6, with TRBD1 identical over 7 bases. J lost 6 bases, V lost 5 bases, and 4 bases had no gene match. Germline-derived CDR1 and CDR2 are SNHLY and FYNNEI. The CDR3 spans 14 residues.

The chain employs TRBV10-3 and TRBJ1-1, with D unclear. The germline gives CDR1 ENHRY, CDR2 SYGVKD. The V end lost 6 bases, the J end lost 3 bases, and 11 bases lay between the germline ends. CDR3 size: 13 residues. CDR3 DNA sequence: TGTGCCATCAGACAAAAACCACACACTGAAGCTTTCTTT. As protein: CAIRQKPHTEAFF.

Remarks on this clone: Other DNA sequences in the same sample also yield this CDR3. In DNA form, the CDR3 reads TGTGCCAGTAGGGCCGGCAATCAGCCCCAGCATTTT. Its translation: CASRAGNQPQHF. The rearrangement joins TRBV19 to TRBJ1-5; the D is unclear. Germline V gene sequence: CDR1 LNHDA, CDR2 SQIVND (reference sequence). The CDR3 totals 12 residues. The V end lost 6 bases, the J end lost 2 bases, and 5 bases lay between the germline ends.

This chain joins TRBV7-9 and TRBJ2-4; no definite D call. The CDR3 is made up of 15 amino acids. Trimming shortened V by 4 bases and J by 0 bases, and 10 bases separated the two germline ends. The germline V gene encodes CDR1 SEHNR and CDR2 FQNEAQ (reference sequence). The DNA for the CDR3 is TGTGCCAGCAGCTCCCAGGCACTAGCCAAAAACATTCAGTACTTC. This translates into CASSSQALAKNIQYF.

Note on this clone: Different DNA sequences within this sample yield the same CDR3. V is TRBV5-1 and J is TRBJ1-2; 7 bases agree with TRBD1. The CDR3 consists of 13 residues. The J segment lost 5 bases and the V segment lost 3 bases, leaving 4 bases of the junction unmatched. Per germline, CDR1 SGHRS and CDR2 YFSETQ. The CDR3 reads CASSSGQAYGYTF. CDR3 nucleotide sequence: TGCGCCAGCAGCTCTGGACAGGCTTATGGCTACACCTTC.

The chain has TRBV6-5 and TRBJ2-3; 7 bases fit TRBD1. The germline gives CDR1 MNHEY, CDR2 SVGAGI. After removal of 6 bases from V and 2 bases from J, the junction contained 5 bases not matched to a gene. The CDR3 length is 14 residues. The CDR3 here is CASSQDRPTDTQYF. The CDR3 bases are TGTGCCAGCAGCCAGGACAGGCCCACAGATACGCAGTATTTT.

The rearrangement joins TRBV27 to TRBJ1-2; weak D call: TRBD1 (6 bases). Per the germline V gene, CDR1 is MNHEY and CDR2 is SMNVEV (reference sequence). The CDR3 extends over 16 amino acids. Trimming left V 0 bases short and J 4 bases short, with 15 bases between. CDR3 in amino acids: CASSLSEDSIVYGYTF. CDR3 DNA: TGTGCCAGCAGTTTATCGGAGGACAGCATAGTCTATGGCTACACCTTC.

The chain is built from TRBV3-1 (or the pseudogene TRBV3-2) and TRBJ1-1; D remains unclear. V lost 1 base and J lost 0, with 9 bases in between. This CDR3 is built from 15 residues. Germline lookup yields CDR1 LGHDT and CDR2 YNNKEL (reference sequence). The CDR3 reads CASSQVGRLNTEAFF. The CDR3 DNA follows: TGTGCCAGCAGCCAAGTAGGCAGGCTGAACACTGAAGCTTTCTTT.

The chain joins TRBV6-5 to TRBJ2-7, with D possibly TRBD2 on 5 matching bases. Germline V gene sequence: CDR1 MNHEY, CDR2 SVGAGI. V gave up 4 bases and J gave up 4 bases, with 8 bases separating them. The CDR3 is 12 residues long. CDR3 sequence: CASSSPGYEQYF. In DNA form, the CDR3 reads TGTGCCAGCAGTTCCCCGGGGTACGAGCAGTACTTC.

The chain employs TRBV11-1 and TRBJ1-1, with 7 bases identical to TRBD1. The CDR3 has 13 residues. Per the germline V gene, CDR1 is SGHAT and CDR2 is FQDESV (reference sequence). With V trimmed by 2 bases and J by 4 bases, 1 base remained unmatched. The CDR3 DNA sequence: TGTGCCAGCAGCTTACGACAGGGCACTGAAGCTTTCTTT. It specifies CASSLRQGTEAFF.

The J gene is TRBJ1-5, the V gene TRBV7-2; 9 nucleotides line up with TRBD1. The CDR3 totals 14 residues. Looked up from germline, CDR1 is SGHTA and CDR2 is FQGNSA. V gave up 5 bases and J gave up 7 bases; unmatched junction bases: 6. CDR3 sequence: CASSKQGAFQPQHF. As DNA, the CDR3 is TGTGCCAGCAGCAAACAGGGGGCGTTCCAGCCCCAGCATTTT.

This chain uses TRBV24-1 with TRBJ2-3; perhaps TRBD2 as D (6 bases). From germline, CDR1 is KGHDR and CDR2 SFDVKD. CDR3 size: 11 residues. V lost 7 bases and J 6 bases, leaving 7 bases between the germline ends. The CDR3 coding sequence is TGTGCCACCAGGGAGGGGGATACGCAGTATTTT. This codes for CATREGDTQYF.

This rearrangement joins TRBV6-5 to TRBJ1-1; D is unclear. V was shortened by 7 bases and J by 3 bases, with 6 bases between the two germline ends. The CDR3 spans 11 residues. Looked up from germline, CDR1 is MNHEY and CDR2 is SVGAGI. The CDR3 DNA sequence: TGTGCCAGCACTATATACACTGAAGCTTTCTTT. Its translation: CASTIYTEAFF.

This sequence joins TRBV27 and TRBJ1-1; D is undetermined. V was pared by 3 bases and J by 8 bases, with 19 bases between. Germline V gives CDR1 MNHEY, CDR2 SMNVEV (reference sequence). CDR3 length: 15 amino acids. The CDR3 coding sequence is TGTGCCAGCAGTTTCCTTACTGAGACGGCAGGCGAAGCTTTCTTT. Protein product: CASSFLTETAGEAFF.